This T cell receptor beta chain was obtained from a study of cytomegalovirus exposure and HLA in healthy donors. Whole-study context: In a previous analysis, some 120 million unique TCR beta sequences were found from about 190 million T cells.

Note on this clone: Its antigen is not known.

Study results and caveats: CMV serostatus was the only recorded immune exposure for donors. The authors assumed roughly uniform sequencing depth across donors for presence/absence analyses.

Germline assignment: CDR1 GTSNPN and CDR2 SVGIG (reference sequence). V gave up 3 bases and J gave up 0 bases; unmatched junction bases: 3. The CDR3 is made up of 16 amino acids. Primers: 60 Vbeta forward and 13 Jbeta reverse. Per the study methods: Later reanalysis found 80 million or so unique TCR beta chains, around 10 million of them shared. TCRdb keeps only in-frame clones here, not all; method: immunoSEQ multiplex PCR. From that table come the V and J calls and clone size; the DNA was used to work out D and trimming. The sample comprises 150,000 to 200,000 clones, roughly 75% of which are singletons, and roughly 5% rests with the top ten.

The chain has TRBV30 and TRBJ2-7; 15 bases are a match to TRBD2. The sequence derives from a male donor in good health and CMV-seronegative. Sequencing was performed on PBMCs. CDR3 protein: CAWSGLAGGPSYEQYF. The CDR3 nucleotides are TGTGCCTGGAGCGGACTAGCGGGAGGGCCCTCCTACGAGCAGTACTTC.